Listed here are 9 T cell receptor beta chains from one sample, sequenced in a study of blood T cell repertoires in COVID-19 (dated by TCRdb to 2020 to 2022). Libraries were built with the immunoSEQ multiplex PCR assay. The table comes from immuneACCESS by way of TCRdb, which keeps in-frame sequences with V and J called. Part of the clones is missing from these tables; in studies checked, under half for an unresolved V gene and the rest for unknown reasons. Here the sample has 130,000 to 150,000 clones; 80% to 90% occur a single time. Together, the top ten hold 7% to 10% of the sample. Sequenced: peripheral blood. All receptors derive from a human donor with acute or convalescent COVID-19. The donor label of this sample is uncertain.

This rearrangement joins TRBV6-5 to TRBJ1-2; D gene uncertain. The V end lost 7 bases, the J end lost 8 bases, and 20 bases lay between the germline ends. Germline assignment: CDR1 MNHEY and CDR2 SVGAGI. The length of the CDR3 is 14 residues. In DNA form, the CDR3 reads TGTGCCAGCACCCGACCCGGGTCCCCGTTAGGCTACACCTTC. This sequence encodes CASTRPGSPLGYTF.

The chain has TRBV24-1 and TRBJ1-2; D gene uncertain. The CDR3 consists of 13 residues. V was shortened by 3 bases and J by 4 bases, with 8 bases between the two germline ends. From germline, CDR1 is KGHDR and CDR2 SFDVKD. The CDR3 DNA sequence: TGTGCCACCAGTGATCCCCTCCTCTATGGCTACACCTTC. Residues: CATSDPLLYGYTF.

The chain joins TRBV10-1 to TRBJ1-3, with 11 bases identical to TRBD1. Germline lookup yields CDR1 WNHNN and CDR2 SYGVQD (reference sequence). CDR3 length: 16 residues. Germline trimming cut 5 bases from V and 4 bases from J; bases unmatched to any gene: 7. The DNA of the CDR3 is TGCGCCAGCAGTTCCGGACAGGGGGCTTCAGGAAACACCATATATTTT. It specifies CASSSGQGASGNTIYF.

The J gene is TRBJ2-1, the V gene TRBV11-3; possibly TRBD2 for D (6 bases). The CDR3 has 15 amino acids. Germline V gives CDR1 SGHNT, CDR2 YENEEA. V gave up 5 bases and J gave up 0 bases, with 11 bases separating them. The CDR3 loop reads CASSRGTVSYNEQFF. CDR3 DNA sequence: TGTGCCAGCAGCCGGGGGACTGTCTCCTACAATGAGCAGTTCTTC.

This clone was seen a few times. The V call is TRBV30, the J call TRBJ1-5; D gene unclear. Trimming pared 0 bases from V and 1 base from J, leaving 7 bases between. CDR1 and CDR2 from the germline V gene are GTSNPN and SVGIG (reference sequence). This CDR3 is 14 amino acids long. CDR3 in DNA: TGTGCCTGGAGTGTTGGAGGGAGCAATCAGCCCCAGCATTTT. Protein product: CAWSVGGSNQPQHF.

The J gene is TRBJ1-1, the V gene TRBV3-1 (or the pseudogene TRBV3-2), with 8 bases aligning to TRBD1. The V gene's germline CDR1 is LGHDT and CDR2 YNNKEL (reference sequence). The CDR3 runs to 16 residues. J lost 6 bases, V lost 3 bases, and 12 bases had no gene match. CDR3: CASSQFGQGFGAEAFF. For the CDR3, the DNA is TGTGCCAGCAGCCAGTTCGGACAGGGCTTTGGGGCTGAAGCTTTCTTT.

The V call is TRBV3-1 (or the pseudogene TRBV3-2), the J call TRBJ1-1; 8 nucleotides align to TRBD1. Germline values: CDR1 LGHDT, CDR2 YNNKEL (reference sequence). The CDR3 has 14 residues. V gave up 2 bases and J gave up 5 bases; unmatched junction bases: 4. CDR3 region: CASSQSRTGTEAFF. The CDR3 DNA reads as TGTGCCAGCAGCCAATCTCGGACAGGGACTGAAGCTTTCTTT.

The J gene is TRBJ2-1, the V gene TRBV4-1; 8 bases map to TRBD2. The CDR3 length is 18 residues. Germline trimming cut 0 bases from V and 3 bases from J; bases unmatched to any gene: 10. Per germline, CDR1 MGHRA and CDR2 YSYEKL. Here the CDR3 DNA reads TGCGCCAGCAGCCAAGAACGTGGAGCGGGGGTAAACTACAATGAGCAGTTCTTC. Encoded protein: CASSQERGAGVNYNEQFF.

V usage is TRBV5-1 and J usage is TRBJ1-6; D gene uncertain. The CDR3 has 13 residues. Germline lookup yields CDR1 SGHRS and CDR2 YFSETQ. Trimming stripped 6 bases from V and 10 bases from J, with 14 bases between. Written as DNA, the CDR3 is TGCGCCAGCACCCTAGGAGCCGGATCACCCCTCCACTTT. Its protein is CASTLGAGSPLHF.